The sample holds many counts of the clone carrying this T cell receptor beta chain. What it binds is unknown. The sample originates from a study of T cells in Graves' hyperthyroidism and ophthalmopathy. Findings and caveats of the study: In simple terms, a model built on 13 V-J features told ophthalmopathy apart from stable hyperthyroidism.

V lost 5 bases to trimming and J lost 5 bases, with 18 bases between them. This CDR3 has 15 amino acids. Germline V CDR1 and CDR2: MDHEN, SYDVKM. The authors took PBMCs from roughly 9.5 ml fresh peripheral blood. Amplification targeted TCR beta CDR3 regions from RNA transcripts. A set of HTBI primers served as the primers for a first-round RT-PCR of the TCR CDR3. TCRdb re-derived calls from the multiplex PCR reads in MiXCR, one entry per CDR3 protein. The profile shows roughly 260,000 distinct CDR3 sequences, more than 14% of them singletons. This receptor was identified in a woman between 35 and 50 years old with Graves' hyperthyroidism that later progressed to Graves' ophthalmopathy. Sequencing used blood. The chain recombines TRBV28 with TRBJ1-2; D call uncertain. The CDR3 is CASSPPPGTGYGYTF. CDR3 DNA: TGTGCCAGCAGTCCCCCCCCAGGAACGGGGTATGGCTACACCTTC.